The source of this TCR beta chain is a study of human T cells and chemical hapten exposure. As the library was built, unique molecular identifiers were attached to individual cDNA molecules. Per the original data handling: Counting gave a median of approximately 96,000 TCRs per sample, with values ranging from roughly 20,000 to 750,000. TCRdb re-called the RACE reads with MiXCR, one entry per CDR3 protein. Here the V and J calls rest on TCRdb's processing, not on the authors' analysis. The top ten clones hold approximately 2.3% of a sample with about 260,000 distinct CDR3 sequences, about 9% of them seen once. Points from the study as a whole: Controls had significantly fewer large CDR3 similarity clusters than were formed by expanded TCRs. DPC sensitization did not alter TCRs above 1 in 1000 frequency.

The time point was: pre-sensitization, week 0. The treatment is: therapeutic diphenylcyclopropenone sensitization with weekly scalp DPC. Germline V lookup: CDR1 ENHRY, CDR2 SYGVKD. CDR3 length: 11 amino acids. Trimming cost V 4 bases and J 3 bases, with 4 bases left between them. This clonotype was counted between two and nine times. The target antigen is unknown. This sequence was found in a woman in her thirties or forties with alopecia areata. Some clones in this sample may be carry-over from other donors' samples. This specimen consisted of whole blood, obtained in connection with sensitization to the hapten diphenylcyclopropenone (DPC). The genes are TRBV10-3 and TRBJ2-7, with no clear D. CDR3 nucleotide sequence: TGTGCCATCAGTGGGGACTACGAGCAGTACTTC. Protein sequence: CAISGDYEQYF.